Here is one T cell receptor (beta chain) with its context. What it binds is unknown. This entry is derived from a study of shared clonotypes between healthy human individuals. The study's findings and limits: A handful of donors showed sharing of approximately 5% of naive CD4 clonotypes.

The assay was run at deep level. Assay: immunoSEQ multiplex PCR; the TCRdb copy retains only in-frame clones and omits some. The table shows 2 million to 2.5 million clones, with under 97% occurring only once. From germline, CDR1 is LGHNT and CDR2 FRNRAP. J lost 3 bases, V lost 0 bases, and 5 bases had no gene match. This CDR3 has 16 residues. Material: naive CD4+ T cells sorted from blood. Subset specified: CD45RA+ positively selected. The sequence derives from a man aged 18 to 30 in good health. This rearrangement joins TRBV12-5 to TRBJ1-2, with 9 bases that match TRBD1. CDR3 residues: CASGLVRDRAHYGYTF. The DNA for the CDR3 is TGTGCTAGTGGTTTGGTACGGGACAGGGCTCACTATGGCTACACCTTC.